This TCR beta chain was found in a study of cytomegalovirus exposure and HLA in healthy donors. Study outcomes and limitations: Specificity of a few CMV-associated chains for CMV antigens was verified in vitro. Presence/absence analyses supposed approximately even sequencing depth among donors. Earlier findings revealed that most TCR beta V segments proved productive either about 90% or about 30% of the time.

Trimming stripped 0 bases from V and 8 bases from J, with 6 bases between. The CDR3 covers 12 residues. CDR1 and CDR2 (germline): SGHRS, YFSETQ. For this clone: Its antigen is unknown.

The PCR was carried out with 60 Vbeta primers and 13 Jbeta primers. Clones were read by immunoSEQ multiplex PCR, and TCRdb kept only the in-frame ones, dropping some. The sample has around 150,000 clones; approximately 80% are singletons. Specimen: PBMCs. This sequence was found in a man in his forties or fifties in good health and CMV-seronegative. This sequence joins TRBV5-1 and TRBJ2-1; D uncertain. The CDR3 reads CASSLGRHEQFF. For the CDR3, the DNA is TGCGCCAGCAGCTTGGGGCGGCATGAGCAGTTCTTC. The full variable domain, with the rest looked up from reference TRBV5-1 and TRBJ2-1, is KAGVTQTPRYLIKTRGQQVTLSCSPISGHRSVSWYQQTPGQGLQFLFEYFSETQRNKGNFPGRFSGRQFSNSRSEMNVSTLELGDSALYLCASSLGRHEQFFGPGTRLTVL.